This T cell receptor beta chain was captured in a study of cytomegalovirus exposure and HLA in healthy donors. On this clone: Its antigen is undetermined.

Whole-study results and caveats: Researchers reported in a later analysis that a missense DCLRE1C variant was tied to TCR beta V- and J-gene trimming. Differences between HLA loci emerged in a later analysis of TCR association rates, with DRB1 most and HLA-C fewest. Later analysis suggested links between common viral pathogens and several top significant clusters.

Primers included in the PCR were 60 Vbeta and 13 Jbeta primers. Profiling relied on immunoSEQ multiplex PCR, and the TCRdb table lists in-frame clones only, not all of them. The table has about 150,000 clones, 80% seen once. The receptor's source is a woman aged 40 to 55 in good health and CMV-seropositive. The sequencing sample was made of PBMCs.

The CDR3 sequence is CASSRGTSGRRETQYF. The DNA of the CDR3 is TGTGCCAGCAGCAGAGGGACTAGCGGGAGGAGAGAGACCCAGTACTTC. This sequence joins TRBV7-9 and TRBJ2-5; TRBD2 matches 15 bases. The V segment lost 5 bases and the J segment 4 bases; nucleotides outside the gene matches: 5. Germline assignment: CDR1 SEHNR and CDR2 FQNEAQ (reference sequence). There are 16 residues in the CDR3.